This TCR beta chain was documented in a study of CD8+CD57+ T cells in acquired aplastic anemia. Study in general: DNA recovered from sorted CD4+ and CD8+ cells had a mean of approximately 3.2 ug. CD4+ reads averaged approximately 9.9 million in healthy donors.

The V gene's germline CDR1 is WNHNN and CDR2 SYGVQD (reference sequence). This CDR3 region has 15 residues. As for this clonotype: Its matching antigen is unknown. At one end, the junction sequence differs from germline, possibly due to a read error.

Study results and limitations: Patients and healthy controls showed no significant CD8+ Simpson's diversity difference. Found in both controls and patients were around 30 CD8+ CDR3 sequences.

Genomic DNA acted as the template from which TCR beta VDJ combination and CDR3 sequence profiling were carried out. TCRdb ran MiXCR on the reads and lists one entry per CDR3 protein. The sample has just over 400,000 distinct CDR3 sequences, roughly 68% seen once. This chain links TRBV10-1 with TRBJ1-2, with D possibly being TRBD1 (5 bases). This clonotype originated in a human donor in good health, serving as a control. The sample taken for sequencing was sorted CD4+, CD8+, or CD8+CD57+ T cells (not recorded which) from PBMCs. CDR3 residues: CAINGGGRTNCGYTF. The CDR3 region has the DNA TGCGCCATCAATGGGGGAGGCAGAACTAACTGTGGCTACACCTTC.